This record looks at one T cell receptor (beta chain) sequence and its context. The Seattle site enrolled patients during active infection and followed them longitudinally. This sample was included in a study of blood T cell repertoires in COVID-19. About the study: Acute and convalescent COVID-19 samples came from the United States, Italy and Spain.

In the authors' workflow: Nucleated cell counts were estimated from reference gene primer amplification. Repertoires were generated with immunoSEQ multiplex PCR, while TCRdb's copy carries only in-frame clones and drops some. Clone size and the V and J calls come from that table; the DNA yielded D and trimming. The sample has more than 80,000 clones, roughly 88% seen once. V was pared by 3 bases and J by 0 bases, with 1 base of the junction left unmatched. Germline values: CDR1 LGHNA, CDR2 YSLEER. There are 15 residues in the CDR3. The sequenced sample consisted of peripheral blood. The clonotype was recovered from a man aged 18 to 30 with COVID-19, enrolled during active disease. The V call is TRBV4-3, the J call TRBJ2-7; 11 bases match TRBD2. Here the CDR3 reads CASSQGLAASYEQYF. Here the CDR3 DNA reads TGCGCCAGCAGCCAGGGACTAGCGGCCTCCTACGAGCAGTACTTC.